This record looks at one T cell receptor (beta chain) sequence and its context. Its recognized antigen is unknown. Base-call qualities are not available, and no considerably larger clone is one nucleotide away. The method behind the library was the immunoSEQ multiplex PCR assay. The multiplex PCR relied on a mix of 60 forward primers for TCR Vbeta segments and 13 reverse primers for TCR Jbeta segments. A multiplex PCR assay on genomic DNA amplified the CDR3 region of rearranged TCR beta genes. On the Illumina HiSeq System, the amplified TCR beta libraries were sequenced as 87-base-pair reads. The published analysis was carried out like this. A later analysis tallied roughly 76 million unique TCR beta chains across the 666 repertoires, and about 12 million of those chains were shared by two or more donors. To remove PCR and sequencing errors, raw reads were error-corrected and collapsed into unique sequences using a nearest-neighbor algorithm that merged closely related sequences. V, D and J gene segments were assigned by aligning CDR3 sequences to IMGT reference sequences. Each retained sequence needed at least a six-nucleotide match to both a V gene segment and a J gene segment. Rearrangements were classified as productive when the CDR3 lacked stop codons and remained in frame with V and J, and all other rearrangements were classified as non-productive. Following IMGT convention, CDR3 was defined as the stretch from the second conserved V-encoded cysteine to the conserved J-encoded phenylalanine. The earlier analysis of about 620 of the donors excluded sequences that lacked an unambiguous match to a single V gene segment. In an earlier analysis of approximately 590 of the donors, a V segment was called functional when productive rearrangements were above 56.7%, and segregating when the standard deviation between donors exceeded 5%. A statistical classification framework was built to diagnose cytomegalovirus status from the catalog of TCR beta chain sequences. In a later analysis, TCR nucleotide sequences were compared against IMGT/GENE-DB human TR gene sequences so that V and J genes could be assigned. A later analysis assigned CDR3 sequences and most-parsimonious VDJ recombination scenarios with the TCRdist pipeline. In a later analysis, each TCR beta chain was defined by its CDR3 amino acid sequence together with its V-gene family, and reads without a unique V-gene family were excluded. As a way to deal with suspected cross-contamination and a sequencing artifact, a later analysis dropped approximately 570 nucleotide sequences that were highly shared and had low generation probability. A later analysis calculated a clonal expansion index for each public chain from normalized within-repertoire ranks of inferred template counts. In a later analysis, generation probabilities were computed using a VDJ recombination model fitted to out-of-frame rearrangements, and the results were checked against IGoR. In a later analysis, hypergeometric tests were used to score TCR-TCR, TCR-HLA and TCR-CMV co-occurrence, with a repertoire-size bias correction applied to TCR pairs. To estimate false discovery rates, a later analysis permuted the HLA or CMV assignments 20 times. In a later analysis, co-occurring TCRs were grouped using DBSCAN, and TCRdist sequence similarity was added for clustering within HLA-allele-positive subsets. Repertoires with fewer than 30,000 or more than 120,000 public chains, plus five repertoires with anomalous nucleotide sharing, were excluded from co-occurrence clustering. TCRdb stores this immuneACCESS table with in-frame sequences only. Part of the clones is absent; in the studies checked, under half of the shortfall reflects unresolved V genes, and no reason is known for the rest. D and trimming come from the DNA, and the V and J calls and clone size come from that table. A total of 150,000 to 200,000 clones appear in this sample, about 80% of them only once. The biggest ten clones account for 1.9% of the sample.

From the cysteine up to the phenylalanine, the CDR3 has a length of 16 residues. Only the CDR3 portion is preserved as DNA: 48 bases, with reading frame beginning at the first base. CDR1 MNHNS and CDR2 SASEGT were looked up in the germline V gene. The germline ends are 14 bases apart after V is trimmed by 2 bases and J by 1 base. In total, 500 to 700 healthy bone marrow donors made up the cohort. All cohort members were sampled while nominally healthy, although unrecorded immune exposures were likely present. The donor was CMV seronegative and was included in the group of several hundred seronegative cohort members. Each donor provided a peripheral blood sample, and peripheral blood mononuclear cells were used for TCR beta sequencing. Genomic DNA was extracted from the blood cell samples with the Qiagen DNeasy Blood Extraction Kit. This sample is drawn from a study of cytomegalovirus exposure and HLA in healthy donors (dated by TCRdb to about 2017). About the study as a whole: In an earlier analysis of 587 of the donors, roughly 300 Gb of sequence data and 90 million to 130 million unique TCR beta sequences from 180 million or so T cells were reported. An early release that covered 500 to 800 HLA-typed donors contained about 300 gigabases of sequencing data and about 84 million unique TCR sequences. The genetic ancestry cluster associated with self-reported Caucasian donors included 80% to 90% of the 398 genotyped donors. The aim of the study was to test whether cataloging public T cell receptors could identify signatures of past pathogen exposure. The study used immunosequencing to profile the T cell repertoires of hundreds of subjects and linked those repertoires to cytomegalovirus serostatus. Besides the first cohort of under 700 subjects, a separate validation cohort made up of some 110 different subjects was used. High-throughput TCR immunosequencing, statistical association of individual TCRs with disease status, and machine learning were combined to predict cytomegalovirus infection status. In a later analysis, previously published TCR beta repertoires from 666 donors were re-analyzed and high-resolution HLA genotyping was added so that TCR occurrence patterns could be studied. In the later analysis, no new phenotypic data were used to find candidate immune exposures; instead, reliance was placed on TCR beta sequences and their occurrence across donors. In an earlier analysis of roughly 540 of the donors, high-throughput TCR beta sequencing was used to judge whether each TCR beta V gene segment behaved as functional or pseudogenic. Donor age, sex, ethnicity and CMV serostatus were collected together with the repertoire data. A later genetic analysis took genome-wide SNP genotypes for about three fifths of the roughly 700 donors and used that subset as a discovery cohort. All discovery cohort repertoires had been generated using a single sequencing platform. HLA typing included class I and class II loci at four-digit resolution. The number of donors typed differed by locus, with roughly 620-640 for A, B, C, DRB1 and DQB1, around 500 for DQA1, 600 to 610 for DPA1, and some 440 for DPB1. Because of strong linkage in the cohort, roughly five DR-DQ haplotypes were treated as single units for association and clustering. Among roughly 400 genotyped donors of the cohort, an average of around 240,000 unique TCR beta nucleotide sequences was sequenced per donor, of which 15% to 20% were non-productive. The paper's findings and limits, for the study overall: A later genetic analysis reported fewer N-insertions in productive TCRs among donors in an Asian-associated ancestry cluster than the roughly 620-donor mean. According to a later analysis, most CMV-associated TCR beta chains appeared to be HLA-restricted, and the HLA associations seemed to be driven largely by CMV exposure. HLA typing was unavailable for some donors at each locus, so association tests used only the typed subset. Roughly uniform sequencing depth across donors was assumed in presence/absence analyses, although this assumption may not hold. It was suggested by the authors that the approach could potentially be generalized to other disease states and immunological phenotypes. In an earlier analysis of more than 450 of the donors, most TCR beta V segments were observed in productive rearrangements about 87% or about 30% of the time, broadly matching IMGT annotations. A few of the identified cytomegalovirus-associated TCR beta chains were confirmed in vitro to be specific for cytomegalovirus antigens. Because counts were too low, about 15 rarely observed V segments, including chromosome 9 orphons, were left out of the earlier analysis of roughly 600 of the donors. The sequencing pipeline was judged likely to have produced a cluster of highly shared sequence variants as a technical artifact. A further reported finding was that TCR beta sequences accurately predicted the HLA-A and HLA-B alleles for most subjects in the first cohort. Only TCR beta chains were sequenced in this cohort, and the absence of alpha or paired-chain data limited detectable features. CMV serostatus was the only immune exposure information available for the cohort. The study listed approximately 150 TCR beta chains as associated with cytomegalovirus. A later analysis found that HLA-associated TCR beta chains were more clonally expanded and had lower generation probabilities than equally common non-associated chains. A later genetic analysis associated a missense DCLRE1C variant with V-gene and J-gene trimming of TCR beta chains, and an independent cohort replicated the association. Specific HLA alleles were associated with around 18,000 TCR beta sequences at a false discovery rate of 0.05 in a later analysis. A later analysis found that TCR association rates varied across HLA loci, with DRB1 alleles showing the most associated TCRs and HLA-C alleles the fewest. The classifier was reported to diagnose cytomegalovirus status with high specificity and sensitivity in both the original cohort and the validation cohort. In a later analysis, several top co-occurrence clusters were reported to appear linked to parvovirus B19, influenza, CMV and Epstein-Barr virus. Some IMGT-functional V segments, including TRBV6-2 and TRBV6-3, could not be told apart with the 87-base-pair reads, so those segments were excluded. Assigning TCR associations to individual alleles was difficult when HLA alleles, especially DR and DQ, strongly co-occurred. Most TCR sequences were observed very rarely across donors, whereas some public TCRs were present in many individuals. Linkage disequilibrium might explain the correlated functional status among segregating V segments, but an unknown experimental factor could not be ruled out.

The V and J segments used are TRBV6-1 and TRBJ1-2; the D region possibly corresponds to TRBD1 (5 bases align). The specimen was PBMCs. This TCR came from a man aged 25-40 years in good health and CMV-seronegative. The CDR3 protein is CASSENPGPINYGYTF. The nucleotides are TGTGCCAGCAGTGAAAATCCAGGGCCGATTAACTATGGCTACACCTTC.